The subject of this entry is one T cell receptor (beta chain). Antigen: not known. The germline CDR1 and CDR2 sequences are SNHLY and FYNNEI. The CDR3 loop spans 13 amino acids. V shed 3 bases and J 8 bases; nucleotides not matched to a gene: 5. Sequenced with the Oncomine TCR Beta short-read assay was DNA taken from cultured CD4+ T cells. MiXCR, applied by TCRdb to the PCR reads, yields one record per CDR3 protein. The sample includes 9,500 to 12,000 distinct CDR3 sequences, about 51% of them seen just once. These data belong to a study of vaccination and CD4 T cells after COVID-19. Treatment specified: approximately nine-day PBMC culture with coronavirus spike peptide pools or control peptides (ViraFEST assay).

The V and J genes are TRBV2 and TRBJ1-2, with 8 bases fitting TRBD1. This clonotype was sampled from a human donor who had recovered from COVID-19. The sequencing input was CD4+ T cells from blood, cultured in vitro. CDR3 amino acids: CASSDQGAHGYTF. In nucleotides, the CDR3 is TGTGCCAGCAGTGACCAGGGGGCGCACGGCTACACCTTC.